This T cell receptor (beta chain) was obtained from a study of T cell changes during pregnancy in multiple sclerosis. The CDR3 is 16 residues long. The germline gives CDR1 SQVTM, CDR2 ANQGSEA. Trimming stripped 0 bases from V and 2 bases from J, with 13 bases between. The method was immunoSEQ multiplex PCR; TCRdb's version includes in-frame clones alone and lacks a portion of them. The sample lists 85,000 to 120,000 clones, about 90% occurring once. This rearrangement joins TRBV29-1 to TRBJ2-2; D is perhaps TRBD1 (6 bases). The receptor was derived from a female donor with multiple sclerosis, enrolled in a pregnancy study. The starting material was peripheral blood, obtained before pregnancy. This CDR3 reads CSVEDPDRQNTGELFF. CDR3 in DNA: TGCAGCGTTGAAGATCCGGACAGACAAAACACCGGGGAGCTGTTTTTT.